A selection of T cell receptor beta chains follows, all from one sample in a study of blood T cell repertoires in COVID-19. Assay: immunoSEQ multiplex PCR; the TCRdb copy retains only in-frame clones and omits some. The table includes some 110,000 clones, about nine tenths detected once. The sample was peripheral blood. These receptors came from a man between 35 and 55 years old with acute or convalescent COVID-19. CDR3s include the opening cysteine and the closing phenylalanine or tryptophan. A D gene is named only where the DNA matches it firmly. Size values are once, few and many counts, or a class for expanded clones, and some rows have none.

TRBV5-1	-	TRBJ2-5	-	TGCGCCAGCAGCTCAGCGGTCAGAGAAGAGACCCAGTACTTC	CASSSAVREETQYF
TRBV5-1	-	TRBJ2-7	TRBD2	TGCGCCAGCACCCAGACTAGCGGGAGTATATACGAGCAGTACTTC	CASTQTSGSIYEQYF
TRBV6-5	-	TRBJ2-1	TRBD1	TGTGCCAGCAGGAGCGGGACAGGGCTGGGCAATGAGCAGTTCTTC	CASRSGTGLGNEQFF
TRBV4-1	-	TRBJ1-5	-	TGCGCCAGCAGCCAAGCGCAGGGCAATCAGCCCCAGCATTTT	CASSQAQGNQPQHF
TRBV11-2	-	TRBJ2-1	-	TGTGCCAGCAGCTTAAATAGTTTAAATGAGCAGTTCTTC	CASSLNSLNEQFF
TRBV7-9	-	TRBJ1-1	TRBD1	TGTGCCAGCAGCTTGTTGGCAGGGGGCACTGAAGCTTTCTTT	CASSLLAGGTEAFF
TRBV6-5	medium-sized	TRBJ1-2	TRBD1	TGTGCCAGCAGAGCCGGGACAGTCTATGGCTACACCTTC	CASRAGTVYGYTF
TRBV4-3	-	TRBJ1-2	-	TGCGCCAGCAGCCAGAACACCGGGACTCCATCCTATGGCTACACCTTC	CASSQNTGTPSYGYTF
TRBV27	-	TRBJ2-7	-	TGTGCCAGCTCCCCAGACTTGCTTTTGATGGGCGAGCAGTACTTC	CASSPDLLLMGEQYF
TRBV9	once	TRBJ2-1	TRBD2	TGTGCCAGCAGCACCACTAGCGGGGCCTACAATGAGCAGTTCTTC	CASSTTSGAYNEQFF
TRBV5-4	-	TRBJ1-6	-	TGTGCCAGCAGCTTGGCCGTGAACGGAGAGTCGATCCACTTT	CASSLAVNGESIHF
TRBV24-1	-	TRBJ2-3	TRBD1	TGTGCCACCAGTGACCCGACAGGGGGCCCCACAGATACGCAGTATTTT	CATSDPTGGPTDTQYF
TRBV7-3	-	TRBJ2-5	TRBD1	TGTGCCAGCAGCTCTGGACAGGGGCGTCGGCAAGAGACCCAGTACTTC	CASSSGQGRRQETQYF
TRBV19	few	TRBJ1-2	TRBD1	TGTGCCAGTAGTATACCGGGACAGGGATCTTATGGCTACACCTTC	CASSIPGQGSYGYTF
TRBV27	-	TRBJ1-1	-	TGTGCCAGCATGGTCTCGGGACTCCCCGGGACTGAAGCTTTCTTT	CASMVSGLPGTEAFF
TRBV15	-	TRBJ2-2	TRBD2	TGTGCCACCAGCAAAATTCCGGGACTAGCGGGAGGAAAGGCCGGGGAGCTGTTTTTT	CATSKIPGLAGGKAGELFF
TRBV6-5	-	TRBJ2-2	-	TGTGCCAGCAGCAAGAATAGGGGCGGGGAGCTGTTTTTT	CASSKNRGGELFF
TRBV6-5	-	TRBJ2-7	-	TGTGCCAGCAGTACGGGGCTCGGGAGCTCCTACGAGCAGTACTTC	CASSTGLGSSYEQYF
TRBV19	-	TRBJ1-1	-	TGTGCCAGTAGTTCCCAATGGAACACTGAAGCTTTCTTT	CASSSQWNTEAFF
TRBV3-1/TRBV3-2	-	TRBJ1-4	-	TGTGCCAGCTCGGTGGGGGGGCAGGACGGAGAAAAACTGTTTTTT	CASSVGGQDGEKLFF
TRBV7-2	-	TRBJ2-7	TRBD1	TGTGCCAGCAGCTTAGCGGACAGGGGAACCTACGAGCAGTACTTC	CASSLADRGTYEQYF
TRBV12-3/TRBV12-4	-	TRBJ1-4	-	TGTGCCAGCAGTTTAGGCAGTTACGAAAAACTGTTTTTT	CASSLGSYEKLFF
TRBV12-5	-	TRBJ2-3	TRBD2	TGTGCTAGTGGAAAGGGACTATCCACAGATACGCAGTATTTT	CASGKGLSTDTQYF
TRBV30	-	TRBJ2-2	TRBD1	TGTGCCACGGACAGGGTCAATGGCGGGGAGCTGTTTTTT	CATDRVNGGELFF
TRBV27	-	TRBJ2-7	TRBD1	TGTGCCAGCAGTTCCCTAGGGATGGGGACAGGGGGTACCTACGAGCAGTACTTC	CASSSLGMGTGGTYEQYF
TRBV29-1	-	TRBJ1-6	TRBD1	TGCAGCGTTATGCATCCAGGGGGAATACTCCACTTT	CSVMHPGGILHF
TRBV13	-	TRBJ1-1	-	TGTGCCAGCAGCTTAGCCAGTTACACTGAAGCTTTCTTT	CASSLASYTEAFF
TRBV18	-	TRBJ2-1	TRBD2	TGTGCCAGCTCAACCACTAGCGTCTCCTACAATGAGCAGTTCTTC	CASSTTSVSYNEQFF
TRBV6-1	-	TRBJ2-1	-	TGTGCCAGCAGTGATCCAGGGGACAATGAGCAGTTCTTC	CASSDPGDNEQFF
TRBV5-1	few	TRBJ2-3	TRBD2	TGCGCCAGCAGCTTGGAATCGTTGCGGGGGGTCCTCGATACGCAGTATTTT	CASSLESLRGVLDTQYF
TRBV12-3/TRBV12-4	-	TRBJ1-4	-	TGTGCCAGCAGTTTAGGACAAAGAGAAAAACTGTTTTTT	CASSLGQREKLFF
TRBV30	-	TRBJ1-6	-	TGTGCCTGGAGTCGAGTGTTTAGCTCCTATAATTCACCCCTCCACTTT	CAWSRVFSSYNSPLHF